The T cell receptor beta chain described here comes from a study of CD8 T cells in ankylosing spondylitis. Quantitative molecular-barcoded 5'-RACE generated the TCR beta libraries. In TCRdb, the 5' RACE reads were re-called with MiXCR into one record per CDR3 protein. The data contain some 200,000 distinct CDR3 sequences, 15% to 20% of them singletons. The count of this clonotype is one. Antigen unknown. The CDR3 is 16 amino acids. CDR1 and CDR2 (germline): LGHDT, YNNKEL (reference sequence). J gave up 4 bases and V 3 bases, and 7 bases lay outside the gene matches. Regarding the study as a whole: What appeared characteristic of ankylosing spondylitis blood was a TCR beta motif of under 10 highly homologous variants. Clones tied to disease were said to be significantly enriched in matched ankylosing spondylitis synovial fluid.

Sequences were obtained from blood, either unsorted or a sorted T cell fraction (not recorded which). This sequence joins TRBV3-1 and TRBJ2-1, with TRBD2 matching over 9 bases. This TCR was sampled from a male donor under 30 with ankylosing spondylitis or in good health (not recorded which). DNA for the CDR3: TGTGCCAGCAGCCACGTAAGGACTAGCGTGTACAATGAGCAGTTCTTC. It codes for CASSHVRTSVYNEQFF.